The 17 T cell receptor beta chains reported below all come from one sample, sequenced in a study of T-cell reconstitution after alpha-beta-depleted transplantation in children. Preparing the TCRbeta library involved the use of unique molecular identifiers. Each CDR3 protein gets one entry after TCRdb re-called the PCR reads with MiXCR. The sample has about 610,000 distinct CDR3 sequences, about 10% seen once; the top ten hold less than 5%. The material was PBMCs from the stem cell graft donor, obtained from the stem cell graft. The receptors stem from a human donor who donated a stem cell graft to a child with acute myeloid leukemia.

The chain joins TRBV28 to TRBJ2-2, with TRBD2 matching over 10 bases. Trimming took 5 bases from V and 0 from J; bases not matched to a gene: 6. Germline V gene sequence: CDR1 MDHEN, CDR2 SYDVKM. This CDR3 region has 17 residues. For the CDR3, the DNA is TGTGCCAGCAGTAGCGGGAGGGGCTTAACGAACACCGGGGAGCTGTTTTTT. Encoded protein: CASSSGRGLTNTGELFF. The whole variable domain, remainder taken from reference TRBV28 and TRBJ2-2, is DVKVTQSSRYLVKRTGEKVFLECVQDMDHENMFWYRQDPGLGLRLIYFSYDVKMKEKGDIPEGYSVSREKKERFSLILESASTNQTSMYLCASSSGRGLTNTGELFFGEGSRLTVL.

This clonotype was seen ten or more times. The chain links TRBV5-1 to TRBJ2-1; possibly TRBD2 for D (6 bases). Trimming stripped 6 bases from V and 8 bases from J, with 21 bases between. CDR3 length: 15 amino acids. Germline V gene lookup returns CDR1 SGHRS and CDR2 YFSETQ. CDR3 nucleotide sequence: TGCGCCAGCACTTACACGGCGGGGACGTCGGATGAGCAGTTCTTC. It encodes CASTYTAGTSDEQFF.

The sample holds a few counts of this clonotype. The chain links TRBV25-1 to TRBJ1-3, with D perhaps TRBD1 (6 bases). The V gene lost 3 bases and the J gene lost 0 bases, with 15 bases spanning the gap. Germline values: CDR1 MGHDK, CDR2 SYGVNS. This CDR3 has 17 amino acids. The CDR3, as DNA: TGTGCCAGCAGTGATAATCGGGACACCTTCTCTGGAAACACCATATATTTT. Translating gives CASSDNRDTFSGNTIYF.

In its sample, this clonotype was seen many times. J is TRBJ2-7 and V is TRBV3-1; possible D gene TRBD1, 6 bases. Between the trimmed V and J ends, which lost 4 bases and 3 bases, there was a span of 19 bases. CDR1 and CDR2 (germline): LGHDT, YNNKEL (reference sequence). This CDR3 spans 16 amino acids. The CDR3 loop reads CASSPYRDNEVYEQYF. The CDR3 DNA reads as TGTGCCAGCAGCCCGTACCGGGACAACGAGGTCTACGAGCAGTACTTC.

In this sample, this clonotype turned up a few times. The J gene is TRBJ2-7, the V gene TRBV9; TRBD1 agrees at 8 bases. The junction had 7 bases not matched to a gene; V was cut back by 3 bases and J by 2 bases. Per germline, CDR1 SGDLS and CDR2 YYNGEE. This CDR3 has 15 amino acids. The CDR3 reads CASSAGQGTTYEQYF. The CDR3 coding sequence is TGTGCCAGCAGCGCCGGACAGGGCACGACCTACGAGCAGTACTTC.

At least ten counts were recorded for this clonotype. The V call is TRBV6-5, the J call TRBJ2-2, with TRBD1 as a possible D gene (6 bases). This CDR3 is built from 13 residues. V dropped 4 bases and J dropped 5 bases, with 8 bases sitting between them. CDR1 is MNHEY and CDR2 is SVGAGI in the germline V gene. The CDR3 loop is CASSSTGTGELFF. DNA of the CDR3: TGTGCCAGCAGTTCTACAGGGACCGGGGAGCTGTTTTTT.

The sample holds a few counts of this clonotype. This rearrangement joins TRBV4-2 to TRBJ1-5, with TRBD1 identical over 8 bases. This CDR3 spans 16 amino acids. CDR1 is LGHNA and CDR2 is YNFKEQ in the germline V gene. V lost 1 base to trimming and J lost 6 bases; unmatched junction nucleotides: 8. CDR3 DNA sequence: TGTGCCAGCAGCCAAGCCCTTTCAGGGGGCGGTCAGCCCCAGCATTTT. Translation gives CASSQALSGGGQPQHF.

This clonotype was seen more than once but under ten times. The chain has TRBV6-6 and TRBJ1-2; 8 bases are a match to TRBD1. The J segment lost 6 bases and the V segment lost 7 bases, leaving 4 bases of the junction unmatched. The CDR3 covers 12 residues. CDR1 MNHNY and CDR2 SVGAGI come from the germline V gene (reference sequence). CDR3 bases: TGTGCCAGCATGGACAGGGAGGATGGCTACACCTTC. It specifies CASMDREDGYTF.

This clonotype has a count of ten or more. The chain combines TRBV9 with TRBJ1-2, with 11 bases fitting TRBD1. In germline, CDR1 is SGDLS, CDR2 YYNGEE. Trimming took 3 bases from V and 5 from J; bases not matched to a gene: 3. This CDR3 is 14 amino acids long. The CDR3: CASSAGTGGYGYTF. CDR3 nucleotide sequence: TGTGCCAGCAGCGCCGGGACAGGGGGTTATGGCTACACCTTC.

The table lists this clonotype with many counts. CDR3 nucleotide sequence: TGTGCCAGCAGTGTTCGTCGTCGGACTAGCGGGAATTACAATGAGCAGTTCTTC. Protein product: CASSVRRRTSGNYNEQFF. The rearrangement uses TRBV25-1 and TRBJ2-1, with 12 bases identical to TRBD2. The CDR3 spans 18 residues. Germline V gene lookup returns CDR1 MGHDK and CDR2 SYGVNS. V lost 4 bases to trimming and J lost 4 bases; unmatched junction nucleotides: 11.

This clonotype was seen many times. The chain is built from TRBV10-3 and TRBJ2-3; a possible D gene is TRBD2 (6 bases). CDR1 and CDR2 from the germline V gene are ENHRY and SYGVKD. V lost 7 bases and J 1 base, leaving 9 bases between the germline ends. This CDR3 contains 13 residues. As DNA, the CDR3 is TGTGCCATCAAACAGCGGGGCACAGATACGCAGTATTTT. Translating it yields CAIKQRGTDTQYF.

This rearrangement joins TRBV5-1 to TRBJ2-5; the match to TRBD2 covers 7 bases. V lost 0 bases, J lost 5 bases, and 4 bases stayed unmatched. This CDR3 has 14 residues. The germline CDR1 and CDR2 sequences are SGHRS and YFSETQ. The CDR3 coding sequence is TGCGCCAGCAGCTTGGATCCAGCGGGGGAGACCCAGTACTTC. Amino acid sequence: CASSLDPAGETQYF.

This chain links TRBV5-1 with TRBJ2-3; perhaps TRBD2 as D (6 bases). There are 15 residues in the CDR3. The ends were cut back, 0 bases at V and 4 bases at J, with 12 bases in the middle. The germline V gene has CDR1 SGHRS and CDR2 YFSETQ. CDR3 in DNA: TGCGCCAGCAGCTTGGAAGGAGGGGATCCAGATACGCAGTATTTT. Translated: CASSLEGGDPDTQYF. Full variable domain (remainder filled in from reference TRBV5-1 and TRBJ2-3): KAGVTQTPRYLIKTRGQQVTLSCSPISGHRSVSWYQQTPGQGLQFLFEYFSETQRNKGNFPGRFSGRQFSNSRSEMNVSTLELGDSALYLCASSLEGGDPDTQYFGPGTRLTVL.

This clonotype has just a few counts. This rearrangement joins TRBV29-1 to TRBJ2-7, with TRBD1 matching over 7 bases. Per the germline V gene, CDR1 is SQVTM and CDR2 is ANQGSEA. V shed 8 bases and J 2 bases; nucleotides not matched to a gene: 6. The CDR3 is 12 residues long. The CDR3 is CSFRDSPYEQYF. CDR3 nucleotides: TGCAGCTTCCGGGACAGTCCCTACGAGCAGTACTTC.

The chain combines TRBV6-2 or TRBV6-3 with TRBJ1-1, with TRBD1 matching 8 bases. The CDR3 is made up of 13 amino acids. Germline loops: CDR1 MNHEY, CDR2 SVGEGT. Germline trimming cut 6 bases from V and 4 bases from J; bases unmatched to any gene: 4. This CDR3 reads CASRDRVITEAFF. The CDR3 DNA reads TGTGCCAGCAGGGACAGGGTTATCACTGAAGCTTTCTTT.

There are many counts of this clonotype. This chain joins TRBV5-1 and TRBJ1-2, with D hard to call. The CDR3 totals 14 residues. In germline, CDR1 is SGHRS, CDR2 YFSETQ. Trimming left V 5 bases short and J 6 bases short, with 17 bases between. The CDR3 region has the DNA TGCGCCAGCAGTTACCTTGGGTCTGAGGATGGCTACACCTTC. It yields the protein CASSYLGSEDGYTF.

The V and J genes are TRBV6-6 and TRBJ2-7; the D gene could be TRBD1 or TRBD2 (5 bases each). V was trimmed by 5 bases and J by 9 bases, leaving 17 bases between them. Germline CDR1 is MNHNY and CDR2 is SVGAGI (reference sequence). CDR3 size: 13 residues. The CDR3 bases are TGTGCCAGCAGTCTCGGGACGGCCTATCTGCAGTACTTC. Its translation: CASSLGTAYLQYF.